This is a list of T cell receptor beta chains from one sample in a study of CD8+CD57+ T cells in acquired aplastic anemia. TCRdb reanalysed the reads using MiXCR and keeps one entry per CDR3 protein. The repertoire consists of roughly 64,000 distinct CDR3 sequences, with about 54% occurring once and the leading ten covering roughly 2.5%. The material sequenced was sorted CD4+, CD8+, or CD8+CD57+ T cells (not recorded which) from PBMCs. The receptor source for this set is a human donor in good health, serving as a control. Each CDR3 is given with its conserved first and last residue. A D gene is named only where the DNA matches it firmly. Rows may omit the clone size; those that give it use once, few, many or a size class.

len	abundance	d_gene	v_gene	j_gene	CDR3nt	CDR3aa
13	many	.	TRBV5-1	TRBJ1-2	TGCGCCAGCAGCTTGGGGGGCACAGAGGGCTACACCTTC	CASSLGGTEGYTF
17	.	TRBD2	TRBV18	TRBJ2-5	TGTGCCAGCTCACCCCGACTAGCGGGAGGCCACCAAGAGACCCAGTACTTC	CASSPRLAGGHQETQYF
17	.	TRBD1	TRBV14	TRBJ2-3	TGTGCCAGCAGCCAAGAGCTACGACAGGGGACGACAGATACGCAGTATTTT	CASSQELRQGTTDTQYF
15	.	.	TRBV2	TRBJ1-5	TGTGCCAGCAGATCGGAGGGGGGCGCAGGGCAGCCCCAGCATTTT	CASRSEGGAGQPQHF
11	.	.	TRBV9	TRBJ1-2	TGTGCCAGCAGCGCCTGGGATGGCTACACCTTC	CASSAWDGYTF
16	.	TRBD1	TRBV10-3	TRBJ1-2	TGTGCCATCAGTGAGTCCCCAGGGGGCGCAGACTATGGCTACACCTTC	CAISESPGGADYGYTF
14	once	.	TRBV5-1	TRBJ1-3	TGCGCCAGCAGCTTGGCGGGATCTGGAAACACCATATATTTT	CASSLAGSGNTIYF
16	.	TRBD2	TRBV10-3	TRBJ2-3	TGTGCCAGCTCACCCCGACTAGCGGGAGAGACCGATACGCAGTATTTT	CASSPRLAGETDTQYF
14	.	TRBD1	TRBV7-8	TRBJ1-1	TGTGCCAGCAGCACAGACAGGGGGACCACTGAAGCTTTCTTT	CASSTDRGTTEAFF
13	many	.	TRBV5-1	TRBJ1-2	TGCGCCAGCAGCCCTACCGGGGAACATGGCTACACCTTC	CASSPTGEHGYTF
15	.	TRBD1	TRBV10-2	TRBJ2-7	TGCGCCAGCAGAGACCGGGACAGGGGGACCTACGAGCAGTACTTC	CASRDRDRGTYEQYF
14	.	TRBD1	TRBV24-1	TRBJ2-3	TGTGCCACCAGTGACATACAGGGGAGAGATACGCAGTATTTT	CATSDIQGRDTQYF
15	.	TRBD2	TRBV19	TRBJ2-5	TGTGCCAGTAGTAGAACTAGCGGGAGTGGGGAGACCCAGTACTTC	CASSRTSGSGETQYF
13	medium-sized	.	TRBV29-1	TRBJ1-1	TGCAGCGTGGAAGGACGGATGAACACTGAAGCTTTCTTT	CSVEGRMNTEAFF
15	.	TRBD2	TRBV24-1	TRBJ2-1	TGTGCCACCGGTGCTAGCGGGCGGACCTACAATGAGCAGTTCTTC	CATGASGRTYNEQFF
13	few	.	TRBV24-1	TRBJ2-1	TGTGCCACCAGTGATTTTGCCCATTCGGATTTGTTCTTC	CATSDFAHSDLFF
14	.	.	TRBV10-1	TRBJ2-7	TGCGCCAGCAGTGATTCGGGACCAACCTACGAGCAGTACTTC	CASSDSGPTYEQYF
13	many	TRBD1	TRBV20-1	TRBJ1-6	TGCAGTGCGACCGGGACAGATAATTCACCCCTCCACTTT	CSATGTDNSPLHF
11	many	.	TRBV30	TRBJ1-2	TGTGCCTGTCCGAATAACTATGGCTACACCTTC	CACPNNYGYTF
12	.	.	TRBV20-1	TRBJ1-6	TGCAGTGCTTCCCGGACCCGGGACATGCTAATGTTT	CSASRTRDMLMF
14	.	.	TRBV11-2	TRBJ1-5	TGTGCCAGCAGCTTAGATCTGGGCAATCAGCCCCAGCATTTT	CASSLDLGNQPQHF
15	.	.	TRBV28	TRBJ1-3	TGTGCCAGCAGTTTTGACCACCTCTCTGGAAACACCATATATTTT	CASSFDHLSGNTIYF
17	.	.	TRBV15	TRBJ2-6	TGTGCCACCAGCAGCCATAGGGAGCTATCAGGGGCCAACGTCCTGACTTTC	CATSSHRELSGANVLTF
16	many	TRBD2	TRBV13	TRBJ2-1	TGTGCCAGCAGGTTTAGCGGGAGGTCATCCTACAATGAGCAGTTCTTC	CASRFSGRSSYNEQFF
19	.	TRBD2	TRBV25-1	TRBJ2-6	TGTGCCAGCAGTGAAGGGGCTAGCGGGGGGCCGGTTGGGGCCAACGTCCTGACTTTC	CASSEGASGGPVGANVLTF
17	many	TRBD2	TRBV11-1	TRBJ2-7	TGTGCCAGCAGCCACAACTCCCTAGCGGGAGGTGCCTACGAGCAGTACTTC	CASSHNSLAGGAYEQYF
13	few	.	TRBV7-6	TRBJ2-1	TGTGCCAGCAGCTACAGTTCCCACAATGAGCAGTTCTTC	CASSYSSHNEQFF